The 27 T cell receptor beta chains given below trace back to one sample, sequenced in a study of blood T cell repertoires in COVID-19 (TCRdb year 2020). The library was made by the immunoSEQ multiplex PCR assay. Sourced from immuneACCESS, this table was stored by TCRdb with only in-frame sequences that have V and J called. A share of the clones is absent; for the studies checked, an unresolved V gene accounts for under half, and the remainder has no known explanation. The sample table shows tens of thousands of clones, and around 80% are seen once. Approximately 6% of the sample rests with the top ten. Sequencing used peripheral blood. These receptors originate from a woman of 80 years or more with acute or convalescent COVID-19.

This chain joins TRBV15 and TRBJ2-7; D gene unclear. The CDR3 spans 13 residues. V was trimmed by 3 bases and J by 4 bases, leaving 10 bases between them. CDR1 and CDR2 (germline): LNHNV, YYDKDF (reference sequence). CDR3 nucleotides: TGTGCCACCAGCAGGGCGGATGTGTACGAGCAGTACTTC. It translates to CATSRADVYEQYF.

The rearrangement uses TRBV30 and TRBJ2-1; 9 positions agree with TRBD2. The CDR3 has 16 amino acids. Germline V gene data show CDR1 as GTSNPN and CDR2 as SVGIG (reference sequence). V was clipped by 0 bases and J by 4 bases; unmatched bases: 7. CDR3 DNA: TGTGCCTGGAGTGTACTGGGCGGGGGGGGTTACAATGAGCAGTTCTTC. It encodes CAWSVLGGGGYNEQFF.

The rearrangement joins TRBV6-5 to TRBJ1-1; D is perhaps TRBD1 (5 bases). Between the trimmed V and J ends, which lost 5 bases and 10 bases, there was a span of 17 bases. Per germline, CDR1 MNHEY and CDR2 SVGAGI. The length of the CDR3 is 13 residues. This CDR3 is CASSPFGQGVAFF. In DNA form, the CDR3 reads TGTGCCAGCAGTCCCTTCGGGCAGGGCGTAGCTTTCTTT.

The V call is TRBV18, the J call TRBJ1-1; D gene ambiguous. There are 13 residues in the CDR3. The germline V and J ends were trimmed by 4 bases and 0 bases, with 6 bases remaining between them. The germline CDR1 and CDR2 sequences are KGHSH and LQKENI. For the CDR3, the DNA is TGTGCCAGCTCACGAGTAGTGAACACTGAAGCTTTCTTT. Amino acids: CASSRVVNTEAFF.

The rearrangement joins TRBV7-9 to TRBJ1-1; the D gene is possibly TRBD1 (5 bases). The CDR3 extends over 14 amino acids. V lost 1 base, J lost 4 bases, and 10 bases lay in between. Germline V gene lookup returns CDR1 SEHNR and CDR2 FQNEAQ (reference sequence). This CDR3 is CASSLGMGPTEAFF. CDR3 coding DNA: TGTGCCAGCAGCTTAGGTATGGGGCCCACTGAAGCTTTCTTT.

This chain connects TRBV7-2 to TRBJ2-1, with 7 bases aligning to TRBD2. Germline values: CDR1 SGHTA, CDR2 FQGNSA. This CDR3 contains 15 residues. V was pared by 6 bases and J by 1 base, with 6 bases of the junction left unmatched. The CDR3 is CASSASGVSYNEQFF. The DNA of the CDR3 is TGTGCCAGCAGTGCTAGCGGCGTATCCTACAATGAGCAGTTCTTC.

The V gene is TRBV5-1, the J gene TRBJ2-1, with 8 nucleotides matching TRBD2. V dropped 2 bases and J dropped 0; count of bases not matched to a gene: 10. The germline V gene has CDR1 SGHRS and CDR2 YFSETQ. This CDR3 comprises 18 residues. In nucleotides, the CDR3 is TGCGCCAGCAGCTTAGCGAGCGGGGGATTCCGCTCCTACAATGAGCAGTTCTTC. It yields the protein CASSLASGGFRSYNEQFF.

This clone was seen only once. The rearrangement links TRBV20-1 to TRBJ2-3, with D unresolved. With 5 bases removed from V and 4 bases from J, the gap between germline ends came to 7 bases. From germline, CDR1 is DFQATT and CDR2 SNEGSKA (reference sequence). The CDR3 runs to 11 residues. The CDR3 loop reads CSAPIADTQYF. CDR3 nucleotide sequence: TGCAGTGCTCCAATAGCAGATACGCAGTATTTT.

This chain links TRBV5-1 with TRBJ2-3, with 8 bases lining up with TRBD2. CDR3 length: 17 amino acids. In germline, CDR1 is SGHRS, CDR2 YFSETQ. The V and J ends lost 2 bases and 5 bases, in that order; junction bases with no gene match: 13. DNA of the CDR3: TGCGCCAGCAGCTTCGAAACGGGACTAGTTGGAAGAGATACGCAGTATTTT. Protein sequence: CASSFETGLVGRDTQYF. Based on the CDR3 plus reference TRBV5-1 and TRBJ2-3, the full variable domain is KAGVTQTPRYLIKTRGQQVTLSCSPISGHRSVSWYQQTPGQGLQFLFEYFSETQRNKGNFPGRFSGRQFSNSRSEMNVSTLELGDSALYLCASSFETGLVGRDTQYFGPGTRLTVL.

The sample holds one count of this clone. The V and J genes are TRBV7-2 and TRBJ1-5; possibly TRBD1 for D (5 bases). Trimming took 3 bases from V and 11 from J, leaving 14 bases between them. Germline values: CDR1 SGHTA, CDR2 FQGNSA. The CDR3 extends over 13 amino acids. The CDR3 region is CASSLGREGTQHF. The CDR3 DNA is TGTGCCAGCAGCTTGGGCAGGGAAGGGACCCAGCATTTT.

A single count supports this clone. The chain combines TRBV19 with TRBJ1-5, with D unclear. V was clipped by 6 bases and J by 9 bases, with 12 bases between them. The CDR3 covers 12 residues. The germline V gene has CDR1 LNHDA and CDR2 SQIVND (reference sequence). CDR3 in amino acids: CASSFAGSPQHF. The CDR3 region has the DNA TGTGCCAGTAGCTTTGCAGGCTCGCCCCAGCATTTT.

As DNA, the CDR3 is TGTGCCAGCAGTTACTCTACGGGAAGCTCCTACAATGAGCAGTTCTTC. This codes for CASSYSTGSSYNEQFF. The chain links TRBV6-5 to TRBJ2-1; weak D call: TRBD2 (5 bases). The CDR3 contains 16 residues. Looked up from germline, CDR1 is MNHEY and CDR2 is SVGAGI. V was trimmed by 0 bases and J by 0 bases, leaving 9 bases between them.

V gene TRBV5-1 combines with J gene TRBJ2-4; maybe TRBD2 (6 bases). This CDR3 is built from 18 residues. Between the trimmed V and J ends, which lost 3 bases and 3 bases, there was a span of 22 bases. Germline loops: CDR1 SGHRS, CDR2 YFSETQ. The CDR3: CASSSEVAGILGKNIQYF. Here the CDR3 DNA reads TGCGCCAGCAGCTCGGAGGTCGCGGGGATTCTAGGCAAAAACATTCAGTACTTC.

V usage is TRBV19 and J usage is TRBJ1-4; D remains ambiguous. Germline V CDR1 and CDR2: LNHDA, SQIVND (reference sequence). This CDR3 spans 15 amino acids. Between the trimmed V and J ends, which lost 5 bases and 0 bases, there was a span of 10 bases. In DNA, the CDR3 is TGTGCCAGTAGTGTCCCCGGGTCAACTAATGAAAAACTGTTTTTT. Protein product: CASSVPGSTNEKLFF.

The rearrangement uses TRBV18 and TRBJ2-2; 8 nucleotides agree with TRBD1. This CDR3 is 14 amino acids long. Germline trimming cut 5 bases from V and 7 bases from J; bases unmatched to any gene: 6. CDR1 is KGHSH and CDR2 is LQKENI in the germline V gene. CDR3 nucleotides: TGTGCCAGCTCAGAGGACAGGGAGATCGGGGAGCTGTTTTTT. Its translation is CASSEDREIGELFF.

V and J are TRBV11-2 and TRBJ1-4, with TRBD1 matching over 7 bases. V lost 5 bases, J lost 2 bases, and 5 bases stayed unmatched. Germline V gives CDR1 SGHAT, CDR2 FQNNGV. There are 15 residues in the CDR3. The CDR3 here is CASSRDSQTNEKLFF. DNA of the CDR3: TGTGCCAGCAGCCGGGACAGTCAGACTAATGAAAAACTGTTTTTT.

V is TRBV19 and J is TRBJ2-1, with a weak D call TRBD2 (6 bases). V was shortened by 7 bases and J by 7 bases, with 11 bases between the two germline ends. Per germline, CDR1 LNHDA and CDR2 SQIVND (reference sequence). The CDR3 has 12 amino acids. The CDR3 DNA reads as TGTGCCAGTATGGGGGGTGGGAATGAGCAGTTCTTC. This sequence encodes CASMGGGNEQFF.

The sample holds a few counts of this clone. The J gene is TRBJ2-2, the V gene TRBV2; no clear D gene. Trimming cost V 4 bases and J 1 base, with 7 bases left between them. In germline, CDR1 is SNHLY, CDR2 FYNNEI. The CDR3 totals 14 residues. The CDR3 bases are TGTGCCAGCAGTGGCGGCCAGAACACCGGGGAGCTGTTTTTT. It specifies CASSGGQNTGELFF.

To note about this clone: Germline and junction disagree at one end, which may indicate a read error. CDR3 residues: CASGSGTGLSRRPF. The CDR3 DNA reads TGTGCCAGCGGCTCCGGGACAGGGCTATCACGTCGGCCGTTC. The V call is TRBV2, the J call TRBJ2-7, with TRBD1 identical over 9 bases. CDR3 size: 14 residues. The germline CDR1 and CDR2 sequences are SNHLY and FYNNEI.

This clone has only one observation. This chain links TRBV10-2 with TRBJ1-1, with no clear D. Trimming removed 4 bases at V and 3 bases at J, with 9 bases between. The CDR3 has 13 residues. The germline CDR1 and CDR2 sequences are WSHSY and SAAADI. The CDR3 DNA sequence: TGCGCCAGCAGTGTAACGGAGGACACTGAAGCTTTCTTT. This encodes CASSVTEDTEAFF.

In this sample, this clone turned up a few times. The chain links TRBV7-9 to TRBJ1-2; TRBD1 might be the D (5 bases). The CDR3 consists of 14 residues. CDR1 and CDR2 from the germline V gene are SEHNR and FQNEAQ (reference sequence). With 5 bases removed from V and 1 base from J, the gap between germline ends came to 11 bases. The CDR3 region is CASSRGGVNYGYTF. Written as DNA, the CDR3 is TGTGCCAGCAGCCGGGGAGGGGTTAACTATGGCTACACCTTC.

The rearrangement links TRBV18 to TRBJ1-3; 7 bases match TRBD1. There are 13 residues in the CDR3. CDR1 KGHSH and CDR2 LQKENI come from the germline V gene. Trimming took 3 bases from V and 4 from J; bases not matched to a gene: 0. The CDR3 sequence is CASSPDRGNTIYF. CDR3 DNA sequence: TGTGCCAGCTCACCGGACAGGGGAAACACCATATATTTT.

The chain couples TRBV5-6 to TRBJ2-2, with 11 bases matching TRBD1. Germline values: CDR1 SGHDT, CDR2 YYEEEE. The CDR3 runs 15 residues. J lost 6 bases, V lost 4 bases, and 5 bases had no gene match. The CDR3 DNA is TGTGCCAGCAGCCGGGGACAGGGGGTCCCCGGGGAGCTGTTTTTT. Translating it yields CASSRGQGVPGELFF.

V gene TRBV20-1 combines with J gene TRBJ2-5; a weak D match, TRBD2 (6 bases). This CDR3 is built from 11 residues. The germline V and J ends were trimmed by 6 bases and 5 bases, with 10 bases remaining between them. Germline-derived CDR1 and CDR2 are DFQATT and SNEGSKA (reference sequence). The CDR3: CSAGGAETQYF. In DNA form, the CDR3 reads TGCAGTGCGGGGGGTGCGGAGACCCAGTACTTC.

The chain is built from TRBV6-2 or TRBV6-3 and TRBJ1-1; D is unresolved. V was trimmed by 4 bases and J by 0 bases, leaving 6 bases between them. This CDR3 is 13 amino acids long. Germline lookup yields CDR1 MNHEY and CDR2 SVGEGT. The CDR3 sequence is CASSLIVNTEAFF. The CDR3 DNA is TGTGCCAGCAGTTTAATAGTGAACACTGAAGCTTTCTTT.

The CDR3 region is CASSRGLAGGIDTQYF. CDR3 sequence (DNA): TGTGCCAGTAGTCGGGGACTAGCGGGGGGTATAGATACGCAGTATTTT. The V call is TRBV19, the J call TRBJ2-3; 15 nucleotides line up with TRBD2. CDR1 is LNHDA and CDR2 is SQIVND in the germline V gene (reference sequence). The length of the CDR3 is 16 residues. V shed 5 bases, J shed 5 bases, and the junction held 5 bases outside the gene matches.

This sequence joins TRBV19 and TRBJ2-1; no clear D gene. Germline V lookup: CDR1 LNHDA, CDR2 SQIVND (reference sequence). The CDR3 spans 11 residues. Trimming removed 3 bases at V and 10 bases at J, with 7 bases between. The CDR3 DNA reads as TGTGCCAGTAGTATGATGGGCGAGCAGTTCTTC. It encodes CASSMMGEQFF.